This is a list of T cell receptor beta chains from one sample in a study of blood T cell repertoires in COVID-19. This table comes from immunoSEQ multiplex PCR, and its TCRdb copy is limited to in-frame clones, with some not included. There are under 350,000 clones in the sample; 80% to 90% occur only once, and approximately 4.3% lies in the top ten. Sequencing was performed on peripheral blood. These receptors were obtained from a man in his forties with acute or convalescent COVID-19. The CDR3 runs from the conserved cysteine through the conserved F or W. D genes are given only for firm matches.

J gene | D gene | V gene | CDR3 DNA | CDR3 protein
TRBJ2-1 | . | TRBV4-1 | TGCGCCAGCAGCCAAGAAGTGGAGGGATCCTACAATGAGCAGTTCTTC | CASSQEVEGSYNEQFF
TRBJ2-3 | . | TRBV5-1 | TGCGCCAGCAGCTTGGACTCTTCTAGCACAGATACGCAGTATTTT | CASSLDSSSTDTQYF
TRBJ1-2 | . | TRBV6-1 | TGTGCCAGCAGTGACCTCAGGGGCTCTGGGTATGGCTACACCTTC | CASSDLRGSGYGYTF
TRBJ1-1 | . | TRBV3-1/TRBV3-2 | TGTGCCAGCAGCCGCAGGCAGGCGATTGAAGCTTTCTTT | CASSRRQAIEAFF
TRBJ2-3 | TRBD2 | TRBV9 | TGTGCCAGCAGCGCCGGGGGGGCACGGGGCACAGATACGCAGTATTTT | CASSAGGARGTDTQYF
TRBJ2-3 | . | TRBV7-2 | TGTGCCAGCAGCCTCCTAGGGGCCCAATCAGATACGCAGTATTTT | CASSLLGAQSDTQYF
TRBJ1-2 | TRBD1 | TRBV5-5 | TGTGCCAGCAGCTTGGAGAGTGGGACAGGTATGGGGCCCGGTAATGGCTACACCTTC | CASSLESGTGMGPGNGYTF
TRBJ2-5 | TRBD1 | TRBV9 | TGTGCCAGCAGCGCCTATGGACAGGGGAGGCAAGAGACCCAGTACTTC | CASSAYGQGRQETQYF
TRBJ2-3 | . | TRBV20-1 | TGCAGTGCTTGTGACAGGAGGTCCGGCACAGATACGCAGTATTTT | CSACDRRSGTDTQYF
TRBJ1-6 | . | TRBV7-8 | TGTGCCAGCAGCTTAAGAGGAGGGAATTCACCCCTCCACTTT | CASSLRGGNSPLHF
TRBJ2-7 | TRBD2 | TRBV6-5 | TGTGCCAGCTCTCGGGAGGGGGGGGCTTACTACGAGCAGTACTTC | CASSREGGAYYEQYF
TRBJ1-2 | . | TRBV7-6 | TGTGCCAGCAGCTTAATGGGGGGAAGGAACTATGGCTACACCTTC | CASSLMGGRNYGYTF
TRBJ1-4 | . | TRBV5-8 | TGTGCCAGCAGCCCCAGGACAGCCGTTTCAGTCGAAAAACTGTTTTTT | CASSPRTAVSVEKLFF
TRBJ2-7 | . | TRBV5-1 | TGCGCCAGCAGCTTGCGCGGGGCTGAGGGCGAGCAGTACTTC | CASSLRGAEGEQYF
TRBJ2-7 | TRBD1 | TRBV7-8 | TGTGCCAGCAGCTCATCCGGGACAGATACCTACGAGCAGTACTTC | CASSSSGTDTYEQYF
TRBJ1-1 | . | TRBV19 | TGTGCCAGTAGTCTCCGAGGCCAACTAGAAGCTTTCTTT | CASSLRGQLEAFF
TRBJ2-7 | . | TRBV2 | TGTGCCAGCAGTACTAGTCTCGAGCAGTACTTC | CASSTSLEQYF
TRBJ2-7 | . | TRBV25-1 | TGTGCCAGCAGTGAATTGGGGGACACTCAGGGGGAGCAGTACTTC | CASSELGDTQGEQYF